This T cell receptor (beta chain) comes out of a study of blood T cell repertoires in COVID-19. About the study: The United States, Italy and Spain were the sources of the acute and convalescent COVID-19 samples. Nucleic acid was either cDNA or gDNA, and it came from T cells, B-cell-depleted T cells, or PBMCs.

Source study methods: Reference gene primer amplification yielded estimated nucleated cell counts. The table came from immunoSEQ multiplex PCR; TCRdb's copy has only in-frame clones and leaves some out. That table is the source of V, J and clone size, and D and trimming were worked out from the DNA. This table holds approximately 230,000 clones, roughly 80% found once. The CDR3 length is 15 residues. Trimming at V came to 2 bases and at J to 3 bases, leaving 2 bases not matched to a gene. Germline loops: CDR1 LGHNA, CDR2 YNFKEQ. The material sequenced was peripheral blood. The TCR originated in a man older than 75 with acute or convalescent COVID-19. The rearrangement links TRBV4-2 to TRBJ1-5; 9 bases line up with TRBD1. The CDR3 nucleotides are TGTGCCAGCAGCCAAAGGGACAGGGACAATCAGCCCCAGCATTTT. Its translation: CASSQRDRDNQPQHF.